This T cell receptor (beta chain) was recovered during a study of T cells expressing NK-cell markers. Study as a whole: Sorted CD3+CD56-NKG2C+, CD3+CD56+NKG2C+ and CD3+CD56+NKG2C- T cells supplied the TCR beta repertoires. Study-wide results and caveats: Expanded clones of NKG2C+ T cells had an unclear HCMV specificity. Among four donors, these clonotypes also ranked first in the CD3+CD56-NKG2C+ fraction.

In regard to this clonotype: No antigen is known for it.

Researchers built TCR beta cDNA using 5'RACE template switching with UMIs. After re-calling the 5' RACE reads, TCRdb lists one entry per CDR3 protein, DNA absent. This sample's table reports some 450,000 distinct CDR3 sequences. Sequenced sample: blood T cells: a sorted CD56 or NKG2C T cell subset, CD4+ or CD8+ T cells, or bulk PBMC T cells (not recorded which). This sequence was found in a woman between 18 and 70 years old in good health.

The CDR3 spells CASTLGTGGAQPQHF. V gene TRBV28 combines with J gene TRBJ1-5; TCRdb outputs TRBD1, but without DNA this stays unchecked. This CDR3 has 15 amino acids. The germline V gene has CDR1 MDHEN and CDR2 SYDVKM.